The rows below give T cell receptor beta chains drawn from one sample of a study of blood T cell repertoires in COVID-19. Here immunoSEQ multiplex PCR was the method, and the copy in TCRdb shows in-frame clones only, minus some. The sample lists about 35,000 clones, approximately 87% occurring once. The sequenced material came from peripheral blood. Receptors were obtained from a human donor in a cohort sampled during active COVID-19. Each CDR3 is given with its conserved first and last residue. D genes are given only for firm matches. Part of the rows lack a size; the others show once, few, many or a class for expanded clones.

J	length	size	D	V	DNA	CDR3
TRBJ1-5	12	.	TRBD1	TRBV6-6	TGTGCCACCCGACAGGGTAATCAGCCCCAGCATTTT	CATRQGNQPQHF
TRBJ1-5	11	.	.	TRBV6-2/TRBV6-3	TGTGCCAGCAGCGCCCGGGAGTCCCAGCATTTT	CASSARESQHF
TRBJ1-3	13	.	.	TRBV5-4	TGTGCCAGCAGCTTGGACAGGGGAAACACCATATATTTT	CASSLDRGNTIYF
TRBJ1-5	14	.	.	TRBV7-2	TGTGCCAGCAGCTTAGACAGGGGCAATCAGCCCCAGCATTTT	CASSLDRGNQPQHF
TRBJ2-5	14	.	.	TRBV29-1	TGCAGCGTTCTATACGGAGGGGACCAAGAGACCCAGTACTTC	CSVLYGGDQETQYF
TRBJ1-6	13	.	TRBD1	TRBV15	TGTGCCACCAGCAGAGACAGGGGGCACCCCCTCCACTTT	CATSRDRGHPLHF
TRBJ2-5	15	.	.	TRBV2	TGTGCCAGCATCCTAAGGACAAGTCGGCAAGAGACCCAGTACTTC	CASILRTSRQETQYF
TRBJ2-3	13	.	.	TRBV5-4	TGTGCCAGCAGCTTGGAGGGCACAGGTACGCAGTATTTT	CASSLEGTGTQYF
TRBJ2-7	15	.	.	TRBV5-1	TGCGCCAGCAGCTGGCTGGGACAAAGGTCCTACGAGCAGTACTTC	CASSWLGQRSYEQYF
TRBJ2-2	14	.	.	TRBV7-8	TGTGCCAGCAGCGCGGACAGCCGATCCGGGGAGCTGTTTTTT	CASSADSRSGELFF
TRBJ2-3	16	.	TRBD2	TRBV7-2	TGTGCCAGCAGGCTCAGGATAGCGGGATCTGGGGATACGCAGTATTTT	CASRLRIAGSGDTQYF
TRBJ1-1	13	.	TRBD1	TRBV19	TGTGCCAGTAAAGTGGGACAGGGCGGTGAAGCTTTCTTT	CASKVGQGGEAFF
TRBJ1-4	16	.	TRBD1	TRBV19	TGTGCCAGTAGTATGGAGGCTGGACAGGGTTTGCAGAAACTGTTTTTT	CASSMEAGQGLQKLFF
TRBJ2-5	17	.	TRBD2	TRBV5-8	TGTGCCAGCAGTAACCCGGCCAGCGGGGGGGCTTTGGAGACCCAGTACTTC	CASSNPASGGALETQYF
TRBJ1-3	17	.	.	TRBV5-1	TGCGCCAGCAGCTTGCGCTCCCAGGGACTAGGTGGAAACACCATATATTTT	CASSLRSQGLGGNTIYF
TRBJ2-5	13	.	.	TRBV9	TGTGCCAGCTCGGGAACAGGGCGAGAGACCCAGTACTTC	CASSGTGRETQYF
TRBJ1-1	13	.	.	TRBV7-6	TGTGCCAGCAGCTTAGCGCTCGGGGAACGAGCTTTCTTT	CASSLALGERAFF
TRBJ1-2	15	once	.	TRBV20-1	TGCAGTGCGAGTTTTGGCCAGCGAGCTAACTATGGCTACACCTTC	CSASFGQRANYGYTF
TRBJ1-5	13	.	.	TRBV15	TGTGCCACCAGCAGACAGGTTAATCAGCCCCAGCATTTT	CATSRQVNQPQHF
TRBJ2-1	17	.	TRBD2	TRBV28	TGTGCCAGCAGTTCCCTCCTTGGCGGGGGGTCCTACAATGAGCAGTTCTTC	CASSSLLGGGSYNEQFF
TRBJ1-5	15	.	.	TRBV4-3	TGCGCCAGCAGCCAAGACGGCAGGGGACGTCAGCCCCAGCATTTT	CASSQDGRGRQPQHF
TRBJ2-3	16	.	TRBD2	TRBV7-8	TGTGCCAGCAGCGGGAGGGGTGAACTAAGCACAGATACGCAGTATTTT	CASSGRGELSTDTQYF
TRBJ1-5	15	.	.	TRBV7-2	TGTGCCAGCAGGCGGAGTAGTTATAGCAATCAGCCCCAGCATTTT	CASRRSSYSNQPQHF
TRBJ2-5	11	.	.	TRBV5-1	TGCGCCAGCAGAGCTGGAGAGACCCAGTACTTC	CASRAGETQYF
TRBJ1-1	15	.	TRBD1	TRBV9	TGTGCCAGCAGCGTAGACAGGGGACAGAACACTGAAGCTTTCTTT	CASSVDRGQNTEAFF
TRBJ2-5	16	once	TRBD2	TRBV4-3	TGCGCCAGCAGCCCCCACGGACTAGCGGGTCAAGAGACCCAGTACTTC	CASSPHGLAGQETQYF
TRBJ2-3	15	.	.	TRBV30	TGTGCCTGGAGTGTTAGAGCGGGTGACACAGATACGCAGTATTTT	CAWSVRAGDTDTQYF
TRBJ2-5	14	.	.	TRBV4-2	TGTGCCAGCAGCCTCGGAGACTGGGAAGAGACCCAGTACTTC	CASSLGDWEETQYF
TRBJ2-3	12	.	.	TRBV7-9	TGTGCCAGCATGACAGAAACAGATACGCAGTATTTT	CASMTETDTQYF
TRBJ1-4	15	.	.	TRBV28	TGTGCCAGCAGTTTATGGACGAGGCGGGAAGTAAAACTGTTTTTT	CASSLWTRREVKLFF
TRBJ2-1	16	.	.	TRBV4-2	TGTGCCAGCAGCCAAGCGGGGGGCCAGTCCTACAATGAGCAGTTCTTC	CASSQAGGQSYNEQFF
TRBJ1-5	16	once	TRBD1	TRBV19	TGTGCCAGTAGTATTCGGGACAGGGCCACAAATCAGCCCCAGCATTTT	CASSIRDRATNQPQHF
TRBJ2-7	13	.	.	TRBV19	TGTGCCAGTAGTAAGTCAGGGGTTTACGAGCAGTACTTC	CASSKSGVYEQYF
TRBJ2-1	15	.	.	TRBV11-2	TGTGCCAGCAGCTTACAGGGCGGCTCCTACAATGAGCAGTTCTTC	CASSLQGGSYNEQFF
TRBJ2-1	16	once	.	TRBV3-1/TRBV3-2	TGTGCCAGCAGCCGGAGTCCGGGGGACGCCTACAATGAGCAGTTCTTC	CASSRSPGDAYNEQFF
TRBJ1-5	13	.	.	TRBV10-3	TGTGCCCACCGAGGGGGTAGCAATCAGCCCCAGCATTTT	CAHRGGSNQPQHF
TRBJ2-7	17	.	TRBD1	TRBV27	TGTGCCAGCAGTCACTACTGGGGACGGGACAGAGACTACGAGCAGTACTTC	CASSHYWGRDRDYEQYF
TRBJ2-1	15	once	TRBD2	TRBV5-1	TGCGCCAGCAGCATAGCGGGGGGGCTCAACAATGAGCAGTTCTTC	CASSIAGGLNNEQFF
TRBJ2-7	15	.	.	TRBV3-1/TRBV3-2	TGTGCCAGCAGCCAAGGGGGCGGGGCTGTTTCCGAGCAGTACTTC	CASSQGGGAVSEQYF
TRBJ2-5	13	once	.	TRBV2	TGTGCCAGCATTCTGGACATCCAAGAGACCCAGTACTTC	CASILDIQETQYF
TRBJ1-2	13	.	TRBD1	TRBV12-3/TRBV12-4	TGTGCCAGCAGTCCGGGACAGGGAAACGGCTACACCTTC	CASSPGQGNGYTF
TRBJ2-2	14	.	TRBD1	TRBV6-9	TGTGCCAGCAGCCCGACAGGGGACACCGGGGAGCTGTTTTTT	CASSPTGDTGELFF
TRBJ1-2	17	.	TRBD1	TRBV20-1	TGCAGTGCTGGTGGCACAGGGGGCCTACTGGCACACTATGGCTACACCTTC	CSAGGTGGLLAHYGYTF
TRBJ2-7	15	.	TRBD1	TRBV7-9	TGTGCCAGCAGCTTAAGGGGGCGCGGGTCCTACGAGCAGTACTTC	CASSLRGRGSYEQYF
TRBJ2-7	13	.	.	TRBV29-1	TGCAGCGTTCGGTTCCTGGGCTCGGGAGAGCAGTACTTC	CSVRFLGSGEQYF
TRBJ1-4	15	few	TRBD1	TRBV6-5	TGTGCCAGCAGTTTCACGACAGGGACTAATGAAAAACTGTTTTTT	CASSFTTGTNEKLFF
TRBJ1-6	15	.	.	TRBV9	TGTGCCAGCAGCGTAGATCCCCAAACAAATTCACCCCTCCACTTT	CASSVDPQTNSPLHF
TRBJ2-7	14	few	.	TRBV2	TGTGCCAGCAGGGGGGGACAGTCCTCCTACGAGCAGTACTTC	CASRGGQSSYEQYF
TRBJ2-3	12	.	.	TRBV7-2	TGTGCCAGCAGCTCCGGTCGGGATACGCAGTATTTT	CASSSGRDTQYF
TRBJ1-1	15	once	.	TRBV15	TGTGCCACCAGCAGAGATCGGGAGGGATACACTGAAGCTTTCTTT	CATSRDREGYTEAFF
TRBJ2-7	17	.	.	TRBV4-3	TGCGCCAGCAGCCAGCGCGCTCGGGCAGGGGTACCCTACGAGCAGTACTTC	CASSQRARAGVPYEQYF
TRBJ2-3	13	once	.	TRBV7-2	TGTGCCAGCAGGACCGGGACACTCTCCCCCCAGTATTTT	CASRTGTLSPQYF
TRBJ1-2	14	.	.	TRBV27	TGTGCCAGCAGCTTTCGGGGAACTAACTATGGCTACACCTTC	CASSFRGTNYGYTF
TRBJ1-2	16	.	TRBD1	TRBV14	TGTGCCAGCAGCCAAGTTTCACGACAGGGTATGCGCGGCTACACCTTC	CASSQVSRQGMRGYTF